The 31 T cell receptor beta chains below all came from one sample that was sequenced in a study of immune evolution from preneoplasia to lung adenocarcinoma. The data were produced by immunoSEQ multiplex PCR, yet TCRdb's version contains in-frame clones alone and is incomplete. The sample has 7,000 or so clones; 77% are singletons. The source material was FFPE lung adenocarcinoma in situ tissue. The receptors were gathered from a person aged 60 to 85 with lung adenocarcinoma.

The chain carries TRBV15 and TRBJ2-1, with D perhaps matching TRBD1 or TRBD2 (6 bases each). The V end was cut by 4 bases, the J end by 8 bases, with 24 bases between. The CDR3 contains 17 residues. Germline assignment: CDR1 LNHNV and CDR2 YYDKDF (reference sequence). CDR3 sequence (DNA): TGTGCCACCAGCAAGCAATACGGGGGCAGAGTATCGGATGAGCAGTTCTTC. Its protein is CATSKQYGGRVSDEQFF.

This rearrangement joins TRBV6-1 to TRBJ2-7, with 7 positions matching TRBD1. Looked up from germline, CDR1 is MNHNS and CDR2 is SASEGT. CDR3 length equals 14 residues. The V and J ends lost 4 bases and 1 base, in that order; junction bases with no gene match: 4. CDR3 in DNA: TGTGCCAGCAGTGCTGACAGGGTGTCCTACGAGCAGTACTTC. As protein: CASSADRVSYEQYF.

The chain has TRBV29-1 and TRBJ1-2, with 10 bases matching TRBD1. This CDR3 comprises 12 residues. Trimming took 4 bases from V and 7 from J; bases not matched to a gene: 3. Germline V gene sequence: CDR1 SQVTM, CDR2 ANQGSEA. The CDR3 DNA sequence: TGCAGCGTTGGACAGGGGGCTTCTGGCTACACCTTC. Protein product: CSVGQGASGYTF.

In DNA form, the CDR3 reads TGTGCCAGCAGTTACACAGGGGGTTCTTCACCCCTCCACTTT. It codes for CASSYTGGSSPLHF. The chain employs TRBV6-5 and TRBJ1-6; 8 bases are shared with TRBD1. The CDR3 spans 14 residues. With 2 bases clipped from V and 9 bases from J, the junction kept 3 bases outside the gene matches. Germline V gene data show CDR1 as MNHEY and CDR2 as SVGAGI.

The chain recombines TRBV6-5 with TRBJ2-5; tentatively, D is TRBD2 (5 bases). V lost 4 bases to trimming and J lost 4 bases, with 10 bases between them. Per the germline V gene, CDR1 is MNHEY and CDR2 is SVGAGI. The CDR3 consists of 13 residues. DNA for the CDR3: TGTGCCAGCAGTTCGGGGAAGGCAGAGACCCAGTACTTC. Protein: CASSSGKAETQYF.

This chain connects TRBV9 to TRBJ1-4, with 10 bases aligning to TRBD1. The germline V gene has CDR1 SGDLS and CDR2 YYNGEE. The CDR3 covers 13 residues. With V trimmed by 3 bases and J by 8 bases, 1 base remained unmatched. The DNA for the CDR3 is TGTGCCAGCAGCGGGGGACAGGGGGAAAAACTGTTTTTT. The encoded protein is CASSGGQGEKLFF.

The chain couples TRBV9 to TRBJ2-3; D is unresolved. CDR3 length: 15 residues. V lost 0 bases and J lost 0, with 8 bases in between. Germline assignment: CDR1 SGDLS and CDR2 YYNGEE. The CDR3: CASSVEALSTDTQYF. CDR3 bases: TGTGCCAGCAGCGTAGAGGCGCTTAGCACAGATACGCAGTATTTT.

V and J are TRBV15 and TRBJ2-5; TRBD2 aligns across 7 bases. Germline loops: CDR1 LNHNV, CDR2 YYDKDF (reference sequence). J lost 2 bases, V lost 3 bases, and 6 bases had no gene match. This CDR3 comprises 15 residues. Written as DNA, the CDR3 is TGTGCCACCAGCAGCCCCTGGGAGGGGCAAGAGACCCAGTACTTC. It yields the protein CATSSPWEGQETQYF.

This clone has a handful of counts. The chain couples TRBV28 to TRBJ2-7; 11 nucleotides agree with TRBD2. CDR1 is MDHEN, CDR2 SYDVKM, per germline. The CDR3 is 14 residues long. J gave up 5 bases and V 4 bases, and 4 bases lay outside the gene matches. The CDR3 region is CASSSLAGVNEQYF. The CDR3 coding sequence is TGTGCCAGCAGTTCACTAGCGGGGGTGAACGAGCAGTACTTC.

The chain employs TRBV4-1 and TRBJ2-1, with no clear D. The CDR3 has 14 amino acids. The germline CDR1 and CDR2 sequences are MGHRA and YSYEKL. V shed 1 base and J shed 4 bases, with 8 bases lying between them. As DNA, the CDR3 is TGCGCCAGCAGCCAAGTAGGGTCTTACAATGAGCAGTTCTTC. This gives the protein CASSQVGSYNEQFF.

This clone was found a few times. The V call is TRBV7-3, the J call TRBJ2-5; 8 bases agree with TRBD1. CDR1 is SGHTA and CDR2 is FQGTGA in the germline V gene. With 5 bases clipped from V and 2 bases from J, the junction kept 7 bases outside the gene matches. The CDR3 runs to 15 residues. The chain's CDR3 is CASSPSGQGQETQYF. The CDR3 DNA sequence: TGTGCCAGCAGCCCCTCTGGACAGGGTCAAGAGACCCAGTACTTC.

This clone appeared a single time. This sequence joins TRBV4-3 and TRBJ2-7; no clear D gene. V shed 0 bases and J shed 2 bases, with 5 bases lying between them. This CDR3 region has 13 residues. Germline V gives CDR1 LGHNA, CDR2 YSLEER. CDR3 loop: CASSQDRTYEQYF. For the CDR3, the DNA is TGCGCCAGCAGCCAAGATAGGACCTACGAGCAGTACTTC.

This chain uses TRBV10-3 with TRBJ2-3; 8 positions match TRBD1. Germline V gene data show CDR1 as ENHRY and CDR2 as SYGVKD. The V and J ends lost 3 bases and 5 bases, in that order; junction bases with no gene match: 10. CDR3 size: 16 residues. The CDR3 nucleotides are TGTGCCATCAGTGACCAGGGGGGCAGGGGGCGAGATACGCAGTATTTT. This translates into CAISDQGGRGRDTQYF.

The J gene is TRBJ2-3, the V gene TRBV2, with 10 bases lining up with TRBD2. There are 17 residues in the CDR3. Looked up from germline, CDR1 is SNHLY and CDR2 is FYNNEI. V was clipped by 6 bases and J by 0 bases; unmatched bases: 9. Here the CDR3 DNA reads TGTGCCAGCAGAATGGTAGCGGGGGGAACTAGCACAGATACGCAGTATTTT. Translated: CASRMVAGGTSTDTQYF.

The V and J genes are TRBV14 and TRBJ2-4; perhaps TRBD2 as D (7 bases). Trimming cost V 0 bases and J 2 bases, with 11 bases left between them. The V gene's germline CDR1 is SGHDN and CDR2 FVKESK. CDR3 size: 16 residues. The DNA of the CDR3 is TGTGCCAGCAGCCAAGAGGGGGGGCTAACCAAAAACATTCAGTACTTC. Translated: CASSQEGGLTKNIQYF.

This rearrangement joins TRBV5-1 to TRBJ2-5; D call uncertain. Deletions cut 0 bases from V and 3 bases from J, with 9 bases between. CDR1 and CDR2 from the germline V gene are SGHRS and YFSETQ. The CDR3 sequence is 14 residues long. Here the CDR3 DNA reads TGCGCCAGCAGCTTGGCGGCCAATGAAGAGACCCAGTACTTC. This sequence encodes CASSLAANEETQYF.

The chain joins TRBV19 to TRBJ1-2; D unresolved. The length of the CDR3 is 13 residues. Germline-derived CDR1 and CDR2 are LNHDA and SQIVND (reference sequence). V was shortened by 3 bases and J by 5 bases, with 10 bases between the two germline ends. CDR3 sequence: CASSIDLGYGYTF. CDR3 bases: TGTGCCAGTAGTATCGACCTGGGGTATGGCTACACCTTC.

The chain uses TRBV14 and TRBJ1-2; D remains ambiguous. From germline, CDR1 is SGHDN and CDR2 FVKESK. CDR3 size: 14 residues. V was cut by 0 bases and J by 7 bases, with 12 bases left in between. CDR3 protein: CASSQDRGIVGYTF. DNA for the CDR3: TGTGCCAGCAGCCAAGACCGGGGAATTGTTGGCTACACCTTC. The full variable domain, its missing parts supplied by reference TRBV14 and TRBJ1-2, is EAGVTQFPSHSVIEKGQTVTLRCDPISGHDNLYWYRRVMGKEIKFLLHFVKESKQDESGMPNNRFLAERTGGTYSTLKVQPAELEDSGVYFCASSQDRGIVGYTFGSGTRLTVV.

The count of this clone is one. The V gene is TRBV9, the J gene TRBJ1-6, with 8 nucleotides matching TRBD1. The CDR3 is 15 residues long. The germline gives CDR1 SGDLS, CDR2 YYNGEE. Germline trimming cut 3 bases from V and 7 bases from J; bases unmatched to any gene: 6. CDR3 coding DNA: TGTGCCAGCAGCGCGACCGGGACAGGCAATTCACCCCTCCACTTT. It yields the protein CASSATGTGNSPLHF.

This clone has just a few counts. The chain joins TRBV7-2 to TRBJ1-4; 7 bases line up with TRBD1. V lost 5 bases and J lost 8; bases outside the gene matches: 8. Germline CDR1 reads SGHTA; CDR2 reads FQGNSA. The CDR3 length is 14 residues. This CDR3 is CASSRTGAGEKLFF. In DNA form, the CDR3 reads TGTGCCAGCAGCCGAACAGGGGCCGGGGAAAAACTGTTTTTT.

This clone was seen only once. The V call is TRBV19, the J call TRBJ1-1; D may be TRBD1 (6 bases). This CDR3 has 15 residues. Trimming took off 5 bases at V and 5 bases at J, with 18 bases between the two ends. Germline values: CDR1 LNHDA, CDR2 SQIVND (reference sequence). CDR3 residues: CASSVQGVGDTEAFF. In nucleotides, the CDR3 is TGTGCCAGTAGTGTACAGGGAGTAGGCGATACTGAAGCTTTCTTT.

The V gene is TRBV6-5, the J gene TRBJ1-6; TRBD1 matches at 9 bases. Germline V gene data show CDR1 as MNHEY and CDR2 as SVGAGI. CDR3 length equals 14 residues. V gave up 6 bases and J gave up 9 bases; unmatched junction bases: 6. CDR3 sequence: CASRTTGGSSPLHF. The CDR3 nucleotides are TGTGCCAGCAGAACTACAGGGGGCAGTTCACCCCTCCACTTT.

This chain joins TRBV2 and TRBJ2-7; TRBD2 is a possible D gene (5 bases). CDR3 length: 12 residues. V gave up 7 bases and J gave up 2 bases, with 9 bases separating them. Per germline, CDR1 SNHLY and CDR2 FYNNEI. The CDR3: CASNGETYEQYF. CDR3 sequence (DNA): TGTGCCAGCAACGGGGAGACCTACGAGCAGTACTTC.

This chain connects TRBV29-1 to TRBJ2-5; the match to TRBD1 covers 7 bases. There are 15 residues in the CDR3. After removal of 6 bases from V and 2 bases from J, the junction contained 12 bases not matched to a gene. Germline lookup yields CDR1 SQVTM and CDR2 ANQGSEA. CDR3 sequence: CSVGKTGITQETQYF. Written as DNA, the CDR3 is TGCAGCGTGGGGAAGACAGGGATCACTCAAGAGACCCAGTACTTC.

This chain links TRBV18 with TRBJ1-1, with D hard to call. The germline V and J ends were trimmed by 2 bases and 1 base, with 8 bases remaining between them. The CDR3 has 14 amino acids. Germline V gives CDR1 KGHSH, CDR2 LQKENI. This chain's CDR3 is CASSPSRRNTEAFF. DNA for the CDR3: TGTGCCAGCTCACCATCTCGAAGGAACACTGAAGCTTTCTTT.

The chain couples TRBV5-4 to TRBJ2-7, with 10 bases that match TRBD1. Looked up from germline, CDR1 is SGHNT and CDR2 is YYREEE (reference sequence). The CDR3 runs to 16 residues. The ends lost 4 bases at V and 3 bases at J; junction bases unmatched: 10. CDR3 region: CASSPTGTGALYEQYF. CDR3 nucleotide sequence: TGTGCCAGCAGCCCTACCGGGACAGGGGCCCTCTACGAGCAGTACTTC. Complete variable domain (other parts from reference TRBV5-4 and TRBJ2-7): ETGVTQSPTHLIKTRGQQVTLRCSSQSGHNTVSWYQQALGQGPQFIFQYYREEENGRGNFPPRFSGLQFPNYSSELNVNALELDDSALYLCASSPTGTGALYEQYFGPGTRLTVT.

A few counts support this clone. The chain carries TRBV12-5 and TRBJ1-5; 9 bases align to TRBD1. Germline V gives CDR1 LGHNT, CDR2 FRNRAP. After removal of 0 bases from V and 5 bases from J, the junction contained 11 bases not matched to a gene. This CDR3 comprises 18 residues. The DNA of the CDR3 is TGTGCTAGTGGTTTGGTACTATCTCTACAGGGGGCTCATCAGCCCCAGCATTTT. This sequence encodes CASGLVLSLQGAHQPQHF.

The chain joins TRBV6-1 to TRBJ1-2, with D perhaps matching TRBD1 (5 bases). The V and J ends lost 2 bases and 8 bases respectively, with 15 bases between them. The CDR3 totals 14 residues. Germline CDR1 and CDR2: MNHNS and SASEGT. This CDR3 reads CASSEYRDRRGYTF. CDR3 in DNA: TGTGCCAGCAGTGAATATAGGGACCGGAGGGGCTACACCTTC.

The chain joins TRBV7-8 to TRBJ2-2; the D is unclear. Germline V gives CDR1 SGHVS, CDR2 FQNEAQ. Deletions cut 4 bases from V and 5 bases from J, with 20 bases between. The CDR3 totals 17 residues. The CDR3 protein is CASSSVLSTDPTGELFF. The CDR3 DNA sequence: TGTGCCAGCAGCTCAGTACTTTCGACGGACCCAACCGGGGAGCTGTTTTTT.

This clone has a single count. The chain employs TRBV7-2 and TRBJ2-1; TRBD2 aligns across 9 bases. This CDR3 has 17 residues. Germline V gene sequence: CDR1 SGHTA, CDR2 FQGNSA. The trim removed 1 base at V and 6 bases at J, leaving 10 bases unmatched. In DNA form, the CDR3 reads TGTGCCAGCAGCTTAGATCCACTAGCGGGCCAAATCAATGAGCAGTTCTTC. Protein: CASSLDPLAGQINEQFF.

The chain couples TRBV7-3 to TRBJ1-4; D possibly corresponds to TRBD1 (6 bases). Trimming removed 1 base from V and 8 bases from J, with 11 bases in between. The length of the CDR3 is 14 residues. Per the germline V gene, CDR1 is SGHTA and CDR2 is FQGTGA. The CDR3 DNA follows: TGTGCCAGCAGCTTAAACAGGGTTGAAGAAAAACTGTTTTTT. Amino acids: CASSLNRVEEKLFF.